The 19 T cell receptor beta chains listed next were all sequenced from one sample in a study of molecular identifiers for immune sequencing clone quantification. One entry per CDR3 protein, called by TCRdb with MiXCR from the PCR reads. The sample shows 85,000 to 130,000 distinct CDR3 sequences, roughly a third of them seen only once. The sequencing sample was made of naive CD8+ T cells from blood, with Jurkat cell RNA spiked in. Subset in this sample: FACS-sorted CD8+CD4-CCR7+CD45RA+ naive T cells. The source is a human donor in good health. Some libraries in this study had Jurkat cell RNA spiked in.

This sequence joins TRBV12-3 or TRBV12-4 and TRBJ1-2; 7 bases line up with TRBD1. The CDR3 consists of 16 residues. Losses at the gene ends were 2 bases for V and 3 bases for J; bases not matched to a gene: 9. CDR3 coding DNA: TGTGCCAGCAGTTTATGGGCAGGACAGGCGGACTATGGCTACACCTTC. Translating it yields CASSLWAGQADYGYTF.

Turning to this clonotype: It may be a read error: a sequence one base away is much more abundant. DNA of the CDR3: TGTGCCAGCAGCTGGGAGGGGGACGCCTACGAGCAGTACTTC. Translation: CASSWEGDAYEQYF. The chain uses TRBV7-9 and TRBJ2-7, with D perhaps TRBD2 (7 bases). The germline gives CDR1 SEHNR, CDR2 FQNEAQ (reference sequence). V lost 4 bases, J lost 2 bases, and 12 bases lay in between. The CDR3 loop spans 14 amino acids. Looking up the rest from reference TRBV7-9 and TRBJ2-7 gives the full variable domain: DTGVSQNPRHKITKRGQNVTFRCDPISEHNRLYWYRQTLGQGPEFLTYFQNEAQLEKSRLLSDRFSAERPKGSFSTLEIQRTEQGDSAMYLCASSWEGDAYEQYFGPGTRLTVT.

This clonotype showed up just a few times. The gene calls are TRBV14 and TRBJ2-5; the D gene is possibly TRBD1 (5 bases). Trimming took 4 bases from V and 3 from J, leaving 21 bases between them. The CDR3 runs 17 residues. Per the germline V gene, CDR1 is SGHDN and CDR2 is FVKESK. The CDR3 bases are TGTGCCAGCAGCCTTTATATGATGGGGCACGAAAAAGAGACCCAGTACTTC. Its protein product is CASSLYMMGHEKETQYF.

This chain links TRBV7-9 with TRBJ1-1; 10 bases are shared with TRBD1. This CDR3 has 15 amino acids. CDR1 SEHNR and CDR2 FQNEAQ come from the germline V gene (reference sequence). V lost 5 bases, J lost 3 bases, and 6 bases stayed unmatched. The CDR3 sequence: CASSSTGTGDTEAFF. The CDR3 nucleotides read TGTGCCAGCAGCAGCACCGGGACAGGGGACACTGAAGCTTTCTTT.

In this sample, this clonotype turned up many times. This chain joins TRBV6-2 or TRBV6-3 and TRBJ2-5; 10 bases line up with TRBD2. V trimming: 2 bases; J trimming: 9 bases; junction bases outside the gene matches: 9. The CDR3 is 15 amino acids. CDR1 and CDR2 from the germline V gene are MNHEY and SVGEGT. The CDR3 spells CASSYPKTSGPSQYF. For the CDR3, the DNA is TGTGCCAGCAGTTACCCGAAGACTAGCGGGCCGTCCCAGTACTTC.

This clonotype appeared once. This could be a read error, since a much larger clone is one nucleotide away. This chain links TRBV7-9 with TRBJ2-7; D remains unclear. The ends were cut back, 8 bases at V and 5 bases at J, with 13 bases in the middle. Germline loops: CDR1 SEHNR, CDR2 FQNEAQ (reference sequence). The length of the CDR3 is 12 residues. The CDR3 is CASCPGWDEQYF. The DNA for the CDR3 is TGTGCCAGCTGCCCTGGGTGGGACGAGCAGTACTTC.

This clonotype was seen a single time. V is TRBV5-5 and J is TRBJ2-1; D gene unclear. The CDR3 loop spans 12 amino acids. V lost 4 bases and J lost 6, with 8 bases in between. Germline-derived CDR1 and CDR2 are SGHKS and YYEKEE (reference sequence). The CDR3 region has the DNA TGTGCCAGCAGCCGGTTTGGCAATGAGCAGTTCTTC. Translated, it gives CASSRFGNEQFF. Together with reference TRBV5-5 and TRBJ2-1, the CDR3 gives the full variable domain: DAGVTQSPTHLIKTRGQQVTLRCSPISGHKSVSWYQQVLGQGPQFIFQYYEKEERGRGNFPDRFSARQFPNYSSELNVNALLLGDSALYLCASSRFGNEQFFGPGTRLTVL.

This clonotype appeared many times. The J gene is TRBJ2-1, the V gene TRBV4-1; 10 bases agree with TRBD2. Germline V CDR1 and CDR2: MGHRA, YSYEKL. The length of the CDR3 is 15 residues. V dropped 1 base and J dropped 10; count of bases not matched to a gene: 7. The CDR3 region is CASSQASGSVWEQFF. DNA for the CDR3: TGCGCCAGCAGCCAAGCTAGCGGGAGTGTTTGGGAGCAGTTCTTC.

This chain joins TRBV2 and TRBJ2-7, with D maybe TRBD2 (6 bases). The CDR3 runs to 15 residues. In germline, CDR1 is SNHLY, CDR2 FYNNEI. V lost 6 bases and J 3 bases, leaving 18 bases between the germline ends. CDR3 amino acids: CASSPPGARGYEQYF. CDR3 sequence (DNA): TGTGCCAGCAGCCCTCCGGGAGCCAGAGGCTACGAGCAGTACTTC.

As for this clonotype: This may be a read error, as it is one base from a much larger clone. The V gene is TRBV6-5, the J gene TRBJ2-6, with a possible D match to TRBD1 (5 bases). Germline CDR1 reads MNHEY; CDR2 reads SVGAGI. The CDR3 covers 11 residues. The DNA for the CDR3 is TGTGCCACCCTTGGGGCCAGCGTCCTGACTTTC. Residues: CATLGASVLTF.

The rearrangement links TRBV27 to TRBJ2-3; no clear D gene. Germline assignment: CDR1 MNHEY and CDR2 SMNVEV (reference sequence). Deletions cut 5 bases from V and 4 bases from J, with 16 bases between. CDR3 length: 15 amino acids. The CDR3 nucleotides read TGTGCCAGCAGTATTCTAGGACGATGGGCAGATACGCAGTATTTT. As protein: CASSILGRWADTQYF.

The table lists this clonotype with a few counts. The CDR3 sequence is CASSQGQGSREQYF. In DNA, the CDR3 is TGCGCCAGCAGCCAAGGACAGGGTTCGAGGGAGCAGTACTTC. The J gene is TRBJ2-7, the V gene TRBV4-1; TRBD1 matches at 7 bases. The V and J ends lost 1 base and 7 bases, in that order; junction bases with no gene match: 7. Per germline, CDR1 MGHRA and CDR2 YSYEKL. CDR3 length equals 14 residues.

This clonotype appeared a single time. As the CDR3 is not closed by the conserved phenylalanine or tryptophan, this likely results from a read error. It is unclear where the CDR3 begins or ends on the DNA, so no DNA is shown, and the CDR3 is as TCRdb lists it. The gene calls are TRBV28 and TRBJ2-3. The CDR3 length equals 15 residues, ends included. CDR1 is MDHEN and CDR2 is SYDVKM in the germline V gene. The CDR3 region is CASSLVFEDTDTQNY.

With respect to this clonotype: A much larger clone differs from this one at a single base, so this may be a read error. This CDR3 fails to terminate in the conserved phenylalanine or tryptophan, so it likely reflects a read error. The chain joins TRBV2 to TRBJ2-7, with D hard to call. The CDR3 runs 11 residues. Trimming cost V 5 bases and J 3 bases, with 5 bases left between them. The V gene's germline CDR1 is SNHLY and CDR2 FYNNEI. CDR3 amino acids: CASSPLYEQYL. As DNA, the CDR3 is TGTGCCAGCAGTCCGCTCTACGAGCAGTACCTC.

This clonotype was recorded many times. CDR3 DNA: TGTGCCAGCAGCCTTGACAGGGTAGGCCTTCACGGCTATGGCTACACCTTC. Encoded protein: CASSLDRVGLHGYGYTF. The chain employs TRBV7-8 and TRBJ1-2, with 7 bases lining up with TRBD1. The CDR3 extends over 17 amino acids. With V trimmed by 5 bases and J by 4 bases, 16 bases remained unmatched. CDR1 is SGHVS, CDR2 FQNEAQ, per germline.

This clonotype was detected a few times. The genes are TRBV9 and TRBJ1-1, with D perhaps matching TRBD1 (6 bases). V was cut by 7 bases and J by 4 bases, with 20 bases left in between. This CDR3 has 15 amino acids. Per germline, CDR1 SGDLS and CDR2 YYNGEE. The CDR3 region has the DNA TGTGCCAGCGGACCCGGGACAACAGACGGCACTGAAGCTTTCTTT. It translates to CASGPGTTDGTEAFF.

On this clonotype itself: This may come from a read error, since a much larger clone is one base off. The chain combines TRBV12-3 or TRBV12-4 with TRBJ2-7, with TRBD2 matching 7 bases. J gave up 6 bases and V 6 bases, and 5 bases lay outside the gene matches. There are 12 residues in the CDR3. CDR3 nucleotide sequence: TGTGCCAGCAGATCTTTAGCGGGCGAGCAGTACTTC. Protein product: CASRSLAGEQYF.

Concerning this clonotype: At one of its ends the junction is not consistent with the germline gene, which may arise from a read error. The CDR3 here is CACSLSGSGANVLTF. CDR3 nucleotide sequence: TGTGCCTGCAGTTTATCGGGGTCAGGGGCCAACGTCCTGACTTTC. The J gene is TRBJ2-6, the V gene TRBV27, with TRBD2 as a possible D gene (5 bases). Germline assignment: CDR1 MNHEY and CDR2 SMNVEV (reference sequence). This CDR3 is 15 amino acids long.

The V call is TRBV5-8, the J call TRBJ2-5; no clear D. The CDR3 consists of 14 residues. V was trimmed by 0 bases and J by 2 bases, leaving 8 bases between them. Germline V lookup: CDR1 SGHTS, CDR2 YDEGEE. CDR3 DNA: TGTGCCAGCAGCTTGGGTGAGTTACAAGAGACCCAGTACTTC. Its translation is CASSLGELQETQYF.